The 28 T cell receptor beta chains in this list originate from one sample, sequenced in a study of CD4 and CD8 cells across lung adenocarcinoma regions. A single record per CDR3 protein comes from TCRdb applying MiXCR to the PCR reads. In the table there are about 17,000 distinct CDR3 sequences, roughly 50% of which are singletons. What was sequenced was CD4+ T cells from the margin of a lung tumor. These receptors were collected from a male donor with lung adenocarcinoma. The CD4 and CD8 labels of this study may be unreliable.

The chain combines TRBV6-1 with TRBJ2-7; 7 bases agree with TRBD2. Germline V gene data show CDR1 as MNHNS and CDR2 as SASEGT. The J segment lost 5 bases and the V segment lost 3 bases, leaving 7 bases of the junction unmatched. This CDR3 has 14 amino acids. CDR3 coding DNA: TGTGCCAGCAGTGACCGGCGGGGGACTGACGAGCAGTACTTC. Translating gives CASSDRRGTDEQYF.

This chain connects TRBV6-1 to TRBJ2-1; 10 bases are a match to TRBD1. The germline gives CDR1 MNHNS, CDR2 SASEGT. The junction had 7 bases not matched to a gene; V was cut back by 9 bases and J by 5 bases. CDR3 length: 14 amino acids. CDR3 nucleotides: TGTGCCAGTTTCGGGACAGGGGAACACAATGAGCAGTTCTTC. This translates into CASFGTGEHNEQFF.

The CDR3 sequence: CASSLQSGGGGTEAFF. CDR3 coding DNA: TGTGCCAGCAGCCTACAGTCCGGAGGGGGGGGGACTGAAGCTTTCTTT. The chain recombines TRBV4-2 with TRBJ1-1, with D tentatively TRBD1 (6 bases). The CDR3 length is 16 residues. V lost 4 bases, J lost 5 bases, and 20 bases lay in between. Looked up from germline, CDR1 is LGHNA and CDR2 is YNFKEQ.

This clonotype was picked up one time. The V and J genes are TRBV6-5 and TRBJ2-1, with TRBD2 matching 7 bases. V lost 4 bases and J lost 9; bases outside the gene matches: 6. CDR1 MNHEY and CDR2 SVGAGI come from the germline V gene. The CDR3 spans 13 residues. The CDR3 DNA reads TGTGCCAGCAGTTTTCCCTGGGGGGGTGAGCAGTTCTTC. This sequence encodes CASSFPWGGEQFF.

The CDR3 DNA reads as TGTGCCAGCAACAGACTAGCGGGAGGGTGGAATGAGCAGTTCTTC. Protein sequence: CASNRLAGGWNEQFF. The J gene is TRBJ2-1, the V gene TRBV27; 14 bases align to TRBD2. Germline V CDR1 and CDR2: MNHEY, SMNVEV (reference sequence). This CDR3 comprises 15 residues. The V and J ends lost 7 bases and 7 bases, in that order; junction bases with no gene match: 6.

This clonotype was detected ten times or more. This chain's CDR3 is CASSEVVGGELFF. The DNA for the CDR3 is TGCGCCAGCAGTGAGGTAGTTGGCGGGGAGCTGTTTTTT. This chain connects TRBV10-1 to TRBJ2-2, with D unresolved. The germline CDR1 and CDR2 sequences are WNHNN and SYGVQD (reference sequence). The CDR3 extends over 13 amino acids. V dropped 2 bases and J dropped 7 bases, with 8 bases sitting between them.

V gene TRBV27 combines with J gene TRBJ1-5; 7 bases match TRBD1. Germline V gene sequence: CDR1 MNHEY, CDR2 SMNVEV (reference sequence). The CDR3 has 15 amino acids. V shed 5 bases and J 0 bases; nucleotides not matched to a gene: 4. For the CDR3, the DNA is TGTGCCAGCAGTAAGGGACAGTTTAGCAATCAGCCCCAGCATTTT. Encoded protein: CASSKGQFSNQPQHF.

This clonotype is labeled medium-sized. The V call is TRBV6-1, the J call TRBJ2-2, with D perhaps TRBD1 (5 bases). The length of the CDR3 is 14 residues. Germline CDR1 and CDR2: MNHNS and SASEGT. Trimming removed 2 bases at V and 6 bases at J, with 10 bases between. The CDR3 loop reads CASSEILGAGELFF. The CDR3 bases are TGTGCCAGCAGTGAAATATTAGGGGCCGGGGAGCTGTTTTTT.

This clonotype was seen ten or more times. The genes are TRBV4-1 and TRBJ2-3; 10 nucleotides line up with TRBD1. J was trimmed by 2 bases and V by 3 bases; bases with no gene match: 5. Germline CDR1 reads MGHRA; CDR2 reads YSYEKL. The CDR3 extends over 16 amino acids. CDR3 region: CASSQPGTGATDTQYF. The CDR3 coding sequence is TGCGCCAGCAGCCAGCCGGGGACAGGGGCCACAGATACGCAGTATTTT.

J is TRBJ2-1 and V is TRBV12-5; D not certain. The J call may be in error: the DNA end matches TRBJ2-5 better. The CDR3 runs to 15 residues. Germline V CDR1 and CDR2: LGHNT, FRNRAP. The CDR3 is CASGSNVSLTETQYF. The CDR3 DNA reads as TGTGCTAGTGGTTCCAACGTGAGCTTGACGGAGACCCAGTACTTC.

This clonotype was recorded at least ten times. CDR3 in DNA: TGTGCCAGCAGTGAAAGTGGGACGGGGGCGTGGACTGAAGCTTTCTTT. Protein sequence: CASSESGTGAWTEAFF. V is TRBV6-1 and J is TRBJ1-1; tentatively, D is TRBD1 (6 bases). Germline values: CDR1 MNHNS, CDR2 SASEGT. The CDR3 has 16 amino acids. Trimming removed 2 bases from V and 5 bases from J, with 18 bases in between.

This clonotype was recorded many times. This chain uses TRBV6-5 with TRBJ2-3; a possible D gene is TRBD2 (5 bases). Trimming removed 8 bases from V and 1 base from J, with 10 bases in between. The CDR3 totals 13 residues. Germline V lookup: CDR1 MNHEY, CDR2 SVGAGI. CDR3 nucleotide sequence: TGTGCCAGCTTAGCGCCCGGCACAGATACGCAGTATTTT. Residues: CASLAPGTDTQYF.

As regards this clonotype: It may be a read error: a sequence one base away is much more abundant. This chain joins TRBV10-1 and TRBJ2-3, with D unclear. Germline values: CDR1 WNHNN, CDR2 SYGVQD (reference sequence). This CDR3 has 15 residues. V was trimmed by 4 bases and J by 8 bases, leaving 19 bases between them. CDR3 coding DNA: TGCGCCAGCAGTGTTTCGACCGACGATTCAGGTACGCAGTATTTT. It translates to CASSVSTDDSGTQYF.

This clonotype was seen many times. This sequence joins TRBV4-1 and TRBJ1-4, with 7 positions matching TRBD1. From germline, CDR1 is MGHRA and CDR2 YSYEKL. The V segment lost 4 bases and the J segment 7 bases; nucleotides outside the gene matches: 6. The CDR3 has 14 residues. CDR3 bases: TGCGCCAGCAGCCCCTTCGGGGACAGTGAAAAACTGTTTTTT. Translation: CASSPFGDSEKLFF.

This sequence joins TRBV12-3 or TRBV12-4 and TRBJ2-5; D is perhaps TRBD1 (6 bases). The CDR3 length is 14 residues. V was trimmed by 5 bases and J by 2 bases, leaving 12 bases between them. The CDR3 protein is CASSGDKQQETQYF. In nucleotides, the CDR3 is TGTGCCAGCAGTGGGGACAAGCAGCAAGAGACCCAGTACTTC.

Comments on this clonotype: The junction does not match germline at one end; this may be a read error. V is TRBV6-1 and J is TRBJ2-3, with a tentative D call TRBD2 (6 bases). The CDR3 extends over 15 amino acids. Germline CDR1 is MNHNS and CDR2 is SASEGT. The CDR3 sequence: CGSGSGLGGKDTQYF. The CDR3 bases are TGTGGCAGCGGCTCGGGGCTGGGAGGCAAAGACACGCAGTATTTC.

This clonotype is judged medium-sized. Here the CDR3 reads CASRSPADTQYF. The DNA of the CDR3 is TGTGCCAGCAGGTCCCCTGCAGATACGCAGTATTTT. The chain is built from TRBV6-1 and TRBJ2-3; D is ambiguous. CDR1 and CDR2 from the germline V gene are MNHNS and SASEGT. Trimming took off 6 bases at V and 4 bases at J, with 8 bases between the two ends. The CDR3 runs 12 residues.

This clonotype turned up a few times. This chain connects TRBV4-1 to TRBJ2-3; 8 nucleotides align to TRBD1. This CDR3 has 15 residues. CDR1 is MGHRA, CDR2 YSYEKL, per germline. The ends lost 7 bases at V and 3 bases at J; junction bases unmatched: 9. CDR3 amino acids: CASKVQDRETDTQYF. The CDR3 bases are TGCGCCAGCAAAGTCCAGGACAGGGAGACAGATACGCAGTATTTT.

Ten or more counts support this clonotype. The chain carries TRBV4-1 and TRBJ2-5; possible D gene TRBD2, 5 bases. The CDR3 is 16 amino acids. Per germline, CDR1 MGHRA and CDR2 YSYEKL. Trimming stripped 1 base from V and 5 bases from J, with 17 bases between. The DNA for the CDR3 is TGCGCCAGCAGCCAAGCCCCGAATTTAAGAGGGGAGACCCAGTACTTC. Protein sequence: CASSQAPNLRGETQYF.

The chain joins TRBV6-1 to TRBJ2-4; 9 nucleotides align to TRBD2. CDR1 MNHNS and CDR2 SASEGT come from the germline V gene. The CDR3 has 15 residues. V lost 2 bases, J lost 12 bases, and 11 bases stayed unmatched. CDR3 region: CASSEMASGKETQYF. The CDR3 DNA follows: TGTGCCAGCAGTGAAATGGCTAGCGGGAAAGAGACTCAGTACTTC.

The sample holds a few counts of this clonotype. V and J are TRBV28 and TRBJ1-1; unclear D gene. The CDR3 runs to 14 residues. V shed 7 bases and J shed 0 bases, with 12 bases lying between them. Germline-derived CDR1 and CDR2 are MDHEN and SYDVKM. CDR3 loop: CASTGLPMNTEAFF. DNA for the CDR3: TGTGCCAGCACCGGGCTACCCATGAACACTGAAGCTTTCTTT. The whole variable domain, remainder taken from reference TRBV28 and TRBJ1-1, is DVKVTQSSRYLVKRTGEKVFLECVQDMDHENMFWYRQDPGLGLRLIYFSYDVKMKEKGDIPEGYSVSREKKERFSLILESASTNQTSMYLCASTGLPMNTEAFFGQGTRLTVV.

This clonotype occurred many times. DNA of the CDR3: TGTGCCAGCAGCACCTATCGGACAAACCCCAAGGGTGGCCAGTACTTC. Its protein is CASSTYRTNPKGGQYF. This rearrangement joins TRBV7-2 to TRBJ2-1; TRBD1 is a possible D gene (5 bases). The J call may be wrong; the DNA end is better matched by TRBJ2-5. CDR1 is SGHTA, CDR2 FQGNSA, per germline. The CDR3 runs 16 residues.

The V and J genes are TRBV7-3 and TRBJ2-1; D is undetermined. The CDR3 has 15 amino acids. CDR1 SGHTA and CDR2 FQGTGA come from the germline V gene. V lost 0 bases and J 13 bases, leaving 19 bases between the germline ends. The CDR3 sequence: CASSLTSAAQETQFF. The CDR3 nucleotides read TGTGCCAGCAGCTTAACGTCGGCAGCACAAGAGACCCAGTTCTTC.

This clonotype was seen ten or more times. This chain links TRBV7-2 with TRBJ2-3; no reliable D call. Trimming took off 5 bases at V and 2 bases at J, with 11 bases between the two ends. From germline, CDR1 is SGHTA and CDR2 FQGNSA. The CDR3 covers 14 residues. Written as DNA, the CDR3 is TGTGCCAGCAGCCCTAGGCGGTTCACAGATACGCAGTATTTT. Its translation: CASSPRRFTDTQYF.

This chain links TRBV6-1 with TRBJ2-1; the match to TRBD1 covers 8 bases. The J call may be in error: the DNA end matches TRBJ2-5 better. The germline gives CDR1 MNHNS, CDR2 SASEGT. The CDR3 loop spans 16 amino acids. The CDR3 loop is CASSPVLGQGKETQYF. DNA of the CDR3: TGTGCCAGCAGTCCGGTTTTAGGACAGGGAAAAGAGACCCAGTACTTC.

This clonotype was seen once. This chain uses TRBV14 with TRBJ2-1; tentatively, D is TRBD1 (6 bases). The CDR3 length is 17 residues. Trimming took off 3 bases at V and 0 bases at J, with 15 bases between the two ends. Germline CDR1 and CDR2: SGHDN and FVKESK. The CDR3 protein is CASSHLPGQTSYNEQFF. As DNA, the CDR3 is TGTGCCAGCAGCCACCTCCCGGGACAAACCTCCTACAATGAGCAGTTCTTC.

This clonotype was counted a few times. The V call is TRBV10-2, the J call TRBJ2-4; no firm D call. The germline gives CDR1 WSHSY, CDR2 SAAADI. This CDR3 spans 14 amino acids. DNA of the CDR3: TGCGGCGGCACGGCGCTGGGAGCCAAAAACATTCAGTACTTC. It codes for CGGTALGAKNIQYF.

This clonotype was seen many times. V gene TRBV7-2 combines with J gene TRBJ2-3; tentative D call: TRBD1 (6 bases). This CDR3 comprises 16 residues. V was clipped by 4 bases and J by 1 base, with 15 bases between them. CDR1 is SGHTA and CDR2 is FQGNSA in the germline V gene. In DNA form, the CDR3 reads TGTGCCAGCAGCTACGACAGGACTCAGCGCACAGATACGCAGTATTTT. Its translation is CASSYDRTQRTDTQYF.